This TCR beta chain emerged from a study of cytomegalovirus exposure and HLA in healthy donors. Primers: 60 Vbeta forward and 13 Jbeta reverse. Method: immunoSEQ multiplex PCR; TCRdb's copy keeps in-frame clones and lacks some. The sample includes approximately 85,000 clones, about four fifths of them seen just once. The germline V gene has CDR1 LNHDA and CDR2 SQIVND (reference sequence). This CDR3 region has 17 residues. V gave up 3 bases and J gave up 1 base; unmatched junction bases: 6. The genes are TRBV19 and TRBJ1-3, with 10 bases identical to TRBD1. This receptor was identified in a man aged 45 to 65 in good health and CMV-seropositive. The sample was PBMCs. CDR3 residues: CASSMGQGRKSGNTIYF. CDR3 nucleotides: TGTGCCAGTAGTATGGGACAGGGGAGAAAATCTGGAAACACCATATATTTT.